This T cell receptor beta chain was documented in a study of T cell changes during pregnancy in multiple sclerosis. The germline V gene has CDR1 ENHRY and CDR2 SYGVKD. The length of the CDR3 is 12 residues. V lost 6 bases and J lost 8; bases outside the gene matches: 6. Clones were sequenced by immunoSEQ multiplex PCR, and TCRdb holds only the in-frame ones, with some missing. The data hold roughly 32,000 clones, with approximately 90% observed a single time. This receptor was taken from a female donor with multiple sclerosis, enrolled in a pregnancy study. This material consisted of CD8+ T cells from peripheral blood mononuclear cells, taken in the third trimester of pregnancy. J is TRBJ1-1 and V is TRBV10-3; 7 bases fit TRBD1. The CDR3 spells CAIRGLTGEAFF. CDR3 DNA: TGTGCCATCAGGGGGCTGACAGGGGAAGCTTTCTTT.